These 26 T cell receptor beta chains came from one sample sequenced in a study of T-cell memory formation after mild COVID-19. TCRdb re-analysed the 5' RACE reads in MiXCR, keeping a single row per CDR3 protein. Of under 300,000 distinct CDR3 sequences listed, roughly 8% are singletons. Sequencing was performed on PBMCs or a T cell subset sorted from them (not recorded which). The receptors derive from a man aged 18 to 35 who had mild COVID-19 (a few samples of this study predate the infection). Cell type and time point are not known.

This clonotype was recorded many times. The chain links TRBV5-6 to TRBJ1-2, with D possibly being TRBD1 (5 bases). Germline-derived CDR1 and CDR2 are SGHDT and YYEEEE. Trimming stripped 5 bases from V and 4 bases from J, with 18 bases between. This CDR3 has 15 amino acids. The CDR3 coding sequence is TGTGCCAGCAGAACCTCAAGCGGGGGGACCTATGGCTACACCTTC. Translating gives CASRTSSGGTYGYTF. Together with reference TRBV5-6 and TRBJ1-2, the CDR3 gives the full variable domain: DAGVTQSPTHLIKTRGQQVTLRCSPKSGHDTVSWYQQALGQGPQFIFQYYEEEERQRGNFPDRFSGHQFPNYSSELNVNALLLGDSALYLCASRTSSGGTYGYTFGSGTRLTVV.

This clonotype was recorded a few times. V gene TRBV7-2 combines with J gene TRBJ2-1; 9 bases match TRBD2. Trimming cost V 5 bases and J 12 bases; bases outside gene matches: 14. This CDR3 comprises 15 residues. Per germline, CDR1 SGHTA and CDR2 FQGNSA. CDR3 coding DNA: TGTGCCAGCAGCCGGGGACTAGCAAGGGGGGTCGGGCAGTTCTTC. Translating gives CASSRGLARGVGQFF.

With respect to this clonotype: This may stem from a read error, because a much larger clone lies one nucleotide away. The chain joins TRBV5-1 to TRBJ2-4, with a weak D call TRBD1 (5 bases). CDR1 SGHRS and CDR2 YFSETQ come from the germline V gene. This CDR3 contains 14 residues. CDR3 DNA: TGCGCCAGCAGCTTGGGTCAGGGTCGGAACATTAAGTACTTC. Its protein is CASSLGQGRNIKYF.

V usage is TRBV5-1 and J usage is TRBJ2-1, with no clear D. This CDR3 is built from 12 residues. V was shortened by 5 bases and J by 7 bases, with 10 bases between the two germline ends. Germline V gene data show CDR1 as SGHRS and CDR2 as YFSETQ. Here the CDR3 reads CASSIGWNEQFF. The DNA for the CDR3 is TGCGCCAGCAGTATAGGTTGGAATGAGCAGTTCTTC.

This clonotype was picked up a small number of times. The rearrangement uses TRBV2 and TRBJ1-5, with D hard to call. Germline V gives CDR1 SNHLY, CDR2 FYNNEI. CDR3 length: 14 amino acids. V was shortened by 6 bases and J by 5 bases, with 14 bases between the two germline ends. In nucleotides, the CDR3 is TGTGCCAGCAGCCCGGTTGGCAAAGATCAGCCCCAGCATTTT. Translated, it gives CASSPVGKDQPQHF. The variable domain in full, with the rest retrieved from reference TRBV2 and TRBJ1-5, is EPEVTQTPSHQVTQMGQEVILRCVPISNHLYFYWYRQILGQKVEFLVSFYNNEISEKSEIFDDQFSVERPDGSNFTLKIRSTKLEDSAMYFCASSPVGKDQPQHFGDGTRLSIL.

This clonotype was seen only a few times. The V gene is TRBV18, the J gene TRBJ2-1; 9 nucleotides match TRBD1. The CDR3 is made up of 15 amino acids. Per the germline V gene, CDR1 is KGHSH and CDR2 is LQKENI. Unmatched junction bases numbered 8, after V lost 3 bases and J lost 8 bases. This chain's CDR3 is CASSPPGTGFHEQFF. CDR3 bases: TGTGCCAGCTCACCGCCCGGGACAGGGTTCCATGAGCAGTTCTTC.

This clonotype was observed a few times. The chain uses TRBV12-3 or TRBV12-4 and TRBJ2-5; D not resolved. V was clipped by 3 bases and J by 5 bases, with 13 bases between them. This CDR3 has 14 amino acids. The CDR3 DNA is TGTGCCAGCAGTTTCAGAAGTACGGTGGAGACCCAGTACTTC. Protein sequence: CASSFRSTVETQYF.

The CDR3 region is CAWRGGRGSYGYTF. The CDR3 DNA sequence: TGTGCCTGGAGGGGGGGAAGAGGCAGCTATGGCTACACCTTC. This chain connects TRBV30 to TRBJ1-2; D may be TRBD1 (5 bases). The CDR3 spans 14 residues. CDR1 GTSNPN and CDR2 SVGIG come from the germline V gene (reference sequence). Trimming shortened V by 3 bases and J by 4 bases, and 15 bases separated the two germline ends.

The rearrangement joins TRBV5-6 to TRBJ2-7; 9 positions agree with TRBD1. Germline CDR1 reads SGHDT; CDR2 reads YYEEEE. V dropped 5 bases and J dropped 1; count of bases not matched to a gene: 7. The CDR3 sequence is 15 residues long. The chain's CDR3 is CASSQPGQGSYEQYV. CDR3 sequence (DNA): TGTGCCAGCAGTCAACCGGGACAGGGTTCCTACGAGCAGTACGTC.

The chain has TRBV28 and TRBJ1-6; 8 nucleotides line up with TRBD1. This CDR3 comprises 15 residues. V shed 3 bases, J shed 8 bases, and the junction held 6 bases outside the gene matches. Germline V gene sequence: CDR1 MDHEN, CDR2 SYDVKM. The CDR3 loop is CASSLYRGLDSPLHF. Written as DNA, the CDR3 is TGTGCCAGCAGTTTGTACAGGGGGTTGGATTCACCCCTCCACTTT.

This clonotype was seen at least ten times. The DNA for the CDR3 is TGTGCCATCAGTGAGTCGGGAGGGAGGTATAATTCACCCCTCCACTTT. Residues: CAISESGGRYNSPLHF. The chain employs TRBV10-3 and TRBJ1-6; the D is unclear. Germline V gives CDR1 ENHRY, CDR2 SYGVKD. CDR3 size: 16 residues. V was shortened by 0 bases and J by 4 bases, with 10 bases between the two germline ends.

This clonotype was counted a few times. This sequence joins TRBV4-1 and TRBJ1-4, with 7 bases fitting TRBD1. Germline V gene lookup returns CDR1 MGHRA and CDR2 YSYEKL. This CDR3 has 16 amino acids. The ends lost 8 bases at V and 8 bases at J; junction bases unmatched: 17. The DNA of the CDR3 is TGCGCCAGCCAGCAGCCAGTATCACAGGGGAGGGAAAAACTGTTTTTT. Its protein product is CASQQPVSQGREKLFF.

This clonotype was detected many times. The chain combines TRBV6-5 with TRBJ2-1; 7 positions match TRBD1. CDR3 length: 16 amino acids. The V and J ends lost 8 bases and 3 bases, in that order; junction bases with no gene match: 13. CDR1 is MNHEY and CDR2 is SVGAGI in the germline V gene. CDR3 residues: CASGPVGQNFYNEQFF. For the CDR3, the DNA is TGTGCCAGCGGACCCGTGGGACAGAATTTCTACAATGAGCAGTTCTTC.

This clonotype was found many times. The chain recombines TRBV6-2 or TRBV6-3 with TRBJ2-1; D ambiguous. Trimming left V 0 bases short and J 4 bases short, with 4 bases between. The CDR3 has 13 amino acids. The germline V gene encodes CDR1 MNHEY and CDR2 SVGEGT. CDR3 nucleotide sequence: TGTGCCAGCAGTTACTCGACATACAATGAGCAGTTCTTC. The encoded protein is CASSYSTYNEQFF.

This clonotype has a handful of counts. This rearrangement joins TRBV20-1 to TRBJ2-3; TRBD1 agrees at 8 bases. The CDR3 covers 14 residues. J lost 5 bases, V lost 3 bases, and 7 bases had no gene match. Germline CDR1 is DFQATT and CDR2 is SNEGSKA (reference sequence). In nucleotides, the CDR3 is TGCAGTGCTAGGGACAGGGTGGGGGAAGATACGCAGTATTTT. Its translation: CSARDRVGEDTQYF.

This clonotype has only a few counts. The J gene is TRBJ2-3, the V gene TRBV9; D tentatively reads TRBD1 or TRBD2 (5 bases each). V shed 3 bases and J shed 0 bases, with 8 bases lying between them. CDR1 and CDR2 from the germline V gene are SGDLS and YYNGEE. CDR3 length: 14 residues. This CDR3 reads CASSAWGSTDTQYF. The DNA for the CDR3 is TGTGCCAGCAGCGCTTGGGGGAGCACAGATACGCAGTATTTT.

This clonotype was seen ten or more times. The gene calls are TRBV6-5 and TRBJ1-4; D not resolved. V was trimmed by 6 bases and J by 7 bases, leaving 15 bases between them. CDR1 MNHEY and CDR2 SVGAGI come from the germline V gene. The CDR3 consists of 14 residues. Written as DNA, the CDR3 is TGTGCCAGCAGCCGAACACCCTCCAGTGAAAAACTGTTTTTT. Translated, it gives CASSRTPSSEKLFF.

There are a few counts of this clonotype. The chain's CDR3 is CASSFQRGWYEQYF. The CDR3, as DNA: TGTGCCAGCAGCTTCCAGCGGGGATGGTACGAGCAGTACTTC. The rearrangement links TRBV5-5 to TRBJ2-7; 7 nucleotides line up with TRBD2. The V gene end was trimmed by 2 bases and the J gene end by 4 bases; junction bases not matched to a gene: 6. Germline values: CDR1 SGHKS, CDR2 YYEKEE (reference sequence). The CDR3 extends over 14 amino acids.

The chain carries TRBV11-2 and TRBJ2-3; either TRBD1 or TRBD2 may fit D (5 bases each). The V and J ends lost 6 bases and 0 bases respectively, with 13 bases between them. The germline gives CDR1 SGHAT, CDR2 FQNNGV. The CDR3 is 15 amino acids. CDR3 nucleotide sequence: TGTGCCAGCAGTCGAGGGGTAACTAGCACAGATACGCAGTATTTT. Its translation is CASSRGVTSTDTQYF.

The CDR3 loop reads CASSWRENEKLFF. The CDR3 region has the DNA TGTGCCAGCAGTTGGCGCGAGAATGAAAAACTGTTTTTT. The gene calls are TRBV27 and TRBJ1-4; the D is unclear. The CDR3 has 13 residues. Trimming left V 4 bases short and J 5 bases short, with 8 bases between. Looked up from germline, CDR1 is MNHEY and CDR2 is SMNVEV (reference sequence).

This clonotype was counted at least ten times. The gene calls are TRBV4-3 and TRBJ2-3; D perhaps matches TRBD1 (6 bases). Germline V gene data show CDR1 as LGHNA and CDR2 as YSLEER. The CDR3 loop spans 14 amino acids. Deletions cut 6 bases from V and 3 bases from J, with 13 bases between. This CDR3 is CASSRGQGTDTQYF. For the CDR3, the DNA is TGCGCCAGCAGTCGTGGGCAGGGGACAGATACGCAGTATTTT.

The chain is built from TRBV12-3 or TRBV12-4 and TRBJ2-7; the match to TRBD2 covers 7 bases. The J segment lost 5 bases and the V segment lost 2 bases, leaving 6 bases of the junction unmatched. CDR3 length: 14 amino acids. The CDR3 protein is CASSLRAGNHEQYF. CDR3 sequence (DNA): TGTGCCAGCAGTTTACGAGCGGGGAACCACGAGCAGTACTTC.

This clonotype came up many times. The CDR3 region is CSARDGGSYNEQFF. DNA for the CDR3: TGCAGTGCTAGAGATGGGGGGTCCTACAATGAGCAGTTCTTC. The J gene is TRBJ2-1, the V gene TRBV20-1; D may be TRBD2 (6 bases). The V gene's germline CDR1 is DFQATT and CDR2 SNEGSKA (reference sequence). Trimming took 0 bases from V and 1 from J, leaving 7 bases between them. This CDR3 is built from 14 residues.

A few counts support this clonotype. V and J are TRBV5-6 and TRBJ1-2; D is ambiguous. V shed 1 base and J shed 4 bases, with 11 bases lying between them. The CDR3 runs to 14 residues. CDR1 is SGHDT and CDR2 is YYEEEE in the germline V gene. CDR3 DNA sequence: TGTGCCAGCAGCTTGAATCGACCGATCTATGGCTACACCTTC. This sequence encodes CASSLNRPIYGYTF.

The rearrangement joins TRBV6-5 to TRBJ2-6, with a tentative D call TRBD2 (5 bases). V lost 6 bases, J lost 4 bases, and 34 bases lay in between. The CDR3 contains 22 residues. Germline V gene lookup returns CDR1 MNHEY and CDR2 SVGAGI. The CDR3: CASSPRYLAAGLKRRGANVLTF. The CDR3 DNA is TGTGCCAGCAGCCCTCGTTATTTGGCGGCGGGCCTAAAGCGTCGGGGGGCCAACGTCCTGACTTTC.

The V and J genes are TRBV7-3 and TRBJ2-2, with unresolved D. Trimming took 5 bases from V and 6 from J, leaving 13 bases between them. Germline CDR1 reads SGHTA; CDR2 reads FQGTGA. This CDR3 region has 14 residues. CDR3 bases: TGTGCCAGCAGCCCCGCCGTGGGGTCCGGGGAGCTGTTTTTT. Protein: CASSPAVGSGELFF.